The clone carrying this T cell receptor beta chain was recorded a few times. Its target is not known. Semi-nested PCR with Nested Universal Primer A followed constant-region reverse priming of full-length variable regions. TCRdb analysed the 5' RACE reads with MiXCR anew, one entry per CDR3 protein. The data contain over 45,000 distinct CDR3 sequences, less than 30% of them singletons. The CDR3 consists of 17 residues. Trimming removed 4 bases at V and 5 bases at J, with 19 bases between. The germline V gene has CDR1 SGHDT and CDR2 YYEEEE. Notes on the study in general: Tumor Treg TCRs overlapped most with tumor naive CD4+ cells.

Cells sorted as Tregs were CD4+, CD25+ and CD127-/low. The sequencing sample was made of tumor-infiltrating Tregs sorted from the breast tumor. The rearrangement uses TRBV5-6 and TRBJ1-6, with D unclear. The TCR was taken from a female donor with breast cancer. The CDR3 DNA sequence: TGTGCCAGCAGCCTGTCGGGATGGACCCCTGATAATTCACCCCTCCACTTT. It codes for CASSLSGWTPDNSPLHF.